These T cell receptor beta chains were read from a single sample in a study of blood T cell repertoires in COVID-19. The repertoire was sequenced with immunoSEQ multiplex PCR; TCRdb's copy has only in-frame clones and lacks some. The sample has about 160,000 clones, roughly four fifths seen once; the top ten hold approximately 11%. Material: peripheral blood. Receptors originate from a man in his sixties with active or convalescent COVID-19. CDR3s include the opening cysteine and the closing phenylalanine or tryptophan. Each record gives: J gene, D gene, clone size, V gene, CDR3 length, CDR3 DNA, CDR3 protein. The D gene is left open where the match is weak. Rows give clone size only sometimes, using once, few, many, or a class for an expanded clone.

TRBJ2-7 NA NA TRBV5-1 13 TGCGCCAGCGGTCTAGCGACGACCTACGAGCAGTACTTC CASGLATTYEQYF
TRBJ1-2 TRBD1 few TRBV9 16 TGTGCCAGCAGCGTAGATCCGCGGACAGGGAACTATGGCTACACCTTC CASSVDPRTGNYGYTF
TRBJ2-2 NA once TRBV5-5 15 TGTGCCAGCAGCTTGGCACAGGCTGGAACCGGGGAGCTGTTTTTT CASSLAQAGTGELFF
TRBJ2-4 NA NA TRBV9 15 TGTGCCAGCAGCGAGAACCCCGGGGCCAAAAACATTCAGTACTTC CASSENPGAKNIQYF
TRBJ2-2 NA NA TRBV5-4 13 TGTGCCAGCAGCCGGACAGAAACCGGGGAGCTGTTTTTT CASSRTETGELFF
TRBJ1-2 NA NA TRBV24-1 15 TGTGCCACCAGTGACCCACAGGGTGGGGTCTATGGCTACACCTTC CATSDPQGGVYGYTF
TRBJ1-2 NA NA TRBV5-1 14 TGCGCCAGCAGCCCACAACCCGGGGGCTATGGCTACACCTTC CASSPQPGGYGYTF
TRBJ1-2 NA NA TRBV5-1 13 TGCGCCAGCAGCTTAGACAAATCAGATGGCTACACCTTC CASSLDKSDGYTF
TRBJ2-3 NA NA TRBV6-5 15 TGTGCCAGCAGTCGACAGACTGCCCGCACAGATACGCAGTATTTT CASSRQTARTDTQYF
TRBJ2-5 TRBD2 NA TRBV18 21 TGTGCCAGCTCACCAGAGTCCCAACTCCTCCACGGGAGGGCAAGGCAAGAGACCCAGTACTTC CASSPESQLLHGRARQETQYF
TRBJ2-2 TRBD2 many TRBV5-1 18 TGCGCCAGCAGCTTGCGTAGGACTAGCGGGGGGAACACCGGGGAGCTGTTTTTT CASSLRRTSGGNTGELFF
TRBJ1-2 TRBD1 once TRBV14 16 TGTGCCAGCAGCCAAGCGAACAGGGGGTTCCCTCGGGGCTACACCTTC CASSQANRGFPRGYTF
TRBJ2-5 NA NA TRBV27 15 TGTGCCAGCAGCCAAGCTGTCGGGACAAAAGAGACCCAGTACTTC CASSQAVGTKETQYF
TRBJ2-7 TRBD1 NA TRBV5-1 14 TGCGCCAGCAGCTCCCGACAGGGGGCCTACGAGCAGTACTTC CASSSRQGAYEQYF
TRBJ1-2 NA few TRBV27 13 TGTGCCAGCAGTTTCAGGGAGCGGGGTGGCTACACCTTC CASSFRERGGYTF
TRBJ2-3 TRBD2 NA TRBV24-1 17 TGTGCCACCAGTGCGGCCCGACTAGCGGGAGGCACAGATACGCAGTATTTT CATSAARLAGGTDTQYF
TRBJ2-5 NA few TRBV5-4 12 TGTGCCAGCAGTTTCGCGCGCGAGACCCAGTACTTC CASSFARETQYF
TRBJ2-5 NA NA TRBV4-2 14 TGTGCCAGCAGCCAAGATGGGCAGCAAGAGACCCAGTACTTC CASSQDGQQETQYF
TRBJ2-7 TRBD1 few TRBV28 14 TGTGCCAGCAGTTCTACAGGGGAAACCTACGAGCAGTACTTC CASSSTGETYEQYF
TRBJ2-7 TRBD2 NA TRBV28 17 TGTGCCAGCAGTTCCCTACCCGGGACTAGCGGGTTGTACGAGCAGTACTTC CASSSLPGTSGLYEQYF
TRBJ1-1 NA NA TRBV2 12 TGTGCCAGCATCTCTGAGCTCAGGGTAGCTTTCTTT CASISELRVAFF
TRBJ1-1 NA NA TRBV29-1 13 TGCAGCGCTAGACAGCTTACGAACACTGAAGCTTTCTTT CSARQLTNTEAFF
TRBJ1-1 TRBD1 once TRBV5-1 15 TGCGCCAGCAGCTCAACCGGGACAGGGGGCACTGAAGCTTTCTTT CASSSTGTGGTEAFF
TRBJ1-5 NA NA TRBV4-2 17 TGTGCCAGCAGCCAAGGGAAAGGACAGTCTCTCCATCAGCCCCAGCATTTT CASSQGKGQSLHQPQHF
TRBJ1-2 TRBD1 few TRBV28 13 TGTGCCAGCAGGTCCGGGACAGATTATGGCTACACCTTC CASRSGTDYGYTF
TRBJ2-1 TRBD2 NA TRBV6-4 13 TGTGCCAGCAGTGACAGGGAGGGGTATGAGCAGTTCTTC CASSDREGYEQFF
TRBJ1-1 NA NA TRBV29-1 14 TGCAGCGTTTCAACCAGCGGTAGGGTTTCTGAAGCTTTCTTT CSVSTSGRVSEAFF
TRBJ1-1 NA NA TRBV12-3/TRBV12-4 13 TGTGCCAGCAGTCTAGGAGAGTTCACTGAAGCTTTCTTT CASSLGEFTEAFF
TRBJ1-4 NA NA TRBV5-1 15 TGCGCCAGCAGCTTGGAGGGCAGGGGTAATGAAAAACTGTTTTTT CASSLEGRGNEKLFF
TRBJ2-3 TRBD1 NA TRBV7-2 16 TGTGCCAGCAGCTACACTCTGGGGACAGGGCAAGATACGCAGTATTTT CASSYTLGTGQDTQYF
TRBJ2-5 NA NA TRBV7-2 13 TGTGCCAGCAGCTTAGGACTACAAGAGACCCAGTACTTC CASSLGLQETQYF
TRBJ1-2 TRBD1 once TRBV6-2/TRBV6-3 14 TGTGCCAGCAGTTTCCCGGGGACAGGGGATGGCTACACCTTC CASSFPGTGDGYTF
TRBJ2-3 TRBD2 NA TRBV27 18 TGTGCCAGCGCTACCCCTTGGGGCCTTGCGGGGGGCACTCATACGCAGTATTTT CASATPWGLAGGTHTQYF
TRBJ2-1 TRBD2 once TRBV19 14 TGTGCCAGTACCAAGCGGGAGCTCTGGAATGAGCAGTTCTTC CASTKRELWNEQFF
TRBJ1-6 NA NA TRBV6-4 15 TGTGCCAGCAGGTCTGAGGGAGGGATTAATTCACCCCTCCACTTT CASRSEGGINSPLHF
TRBJ2-7 NA NA TRBV7-2 14 TGTGCCAGCAGCTTAGCGGAGCCACCCTACGAGCAGTACTTC CASSLAEPPYEQYF
TRBJ1-1 TRBD1 NA TRBV2 14 TGTGCCAGCGGTGGGGGACAGAGGAACACTGAAGCTTTCTTT CASGGGQRNTEAFF
TRBJ2-7 TRBD2 NA TRBV6-5 15 TGTGCCAGCAGTTCCACCGGGGGAGGGAAATACGAGCAGTACTTC CASSSTGGGKYEQYF
TRBJ2-2 TRBD2 once TRBV10-3 16 TGTGCCATCAGTGAGTCGTCTAGCGGAGGGACCGGGGAGCTGTTTTTT CAISESSSGGTGELFF
TRBJ2-7 NA NA TRBV5-6 11 TGTGCCAGCAGCTTGGCGGGGGAGCAGTACTTC CASSLAGEQYF